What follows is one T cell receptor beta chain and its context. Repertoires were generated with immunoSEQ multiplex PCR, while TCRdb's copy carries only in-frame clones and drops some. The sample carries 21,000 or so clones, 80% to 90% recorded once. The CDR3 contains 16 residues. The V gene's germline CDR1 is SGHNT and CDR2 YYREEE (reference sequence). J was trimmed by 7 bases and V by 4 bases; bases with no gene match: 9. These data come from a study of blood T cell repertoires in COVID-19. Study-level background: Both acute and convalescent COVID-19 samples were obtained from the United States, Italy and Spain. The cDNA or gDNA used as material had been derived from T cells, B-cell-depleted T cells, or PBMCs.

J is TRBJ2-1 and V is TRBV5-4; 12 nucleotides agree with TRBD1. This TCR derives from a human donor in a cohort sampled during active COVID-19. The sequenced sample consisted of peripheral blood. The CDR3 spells CASSRNPGQGANEQFF. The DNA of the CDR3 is TGTGCCAGCAGCCGAAATCCGGGACAGGGGGCGAATGAGCAGTTCTTC.